This T cell receptor beta chain was sequenced in a study of cytomegalovirus exposure and HLA in healthy donors (dated by TCRdb to 2016 to 2017). Study-level background: According to an earlier analysis of 587 of the donors, roughly 180 million T cells yielded 90 million to 140 million unique TCR beta sequences and approximately 300 Gb of sequence data. HLA typing included class I and class II loci at four-digit resolution. The study used immunosequencing to profile the T cell repertoires of around 600 subjects and linked those repertoires to cytomegalovirus serostatus. The study aimed to test whether cataloging public T cell receptors could reveal signatures of past pathogen exposure. In a later genetic analysis, genome-wide SNP genotypes for about 55% of the roughly 700 donors were used, and that subset was treated as a discovery cohort. Alongside the repertoire data, information on donor age, sex, ethnicity and CMV serostatus was compiled. An early release that covered some 630 HLA-typed donors contained approximately 290 gigabases of sequencing data and some 87 million unique TCR sequences. Of the roughly 400 genotyped donors, about 84% fell in the genetic ancestry cluster associated with self-reported Caucasian donors. Every discovery cohort repertoire had been produced on one sequencing platform. Because of strong linkage in the cohort, a few DR-DQ haplotypes were treated as single units for association and clustering. Typing coverage varied by locus: 629-630 donors for A, B, C, DRB1 and DQB1; under 550 for DQA1; around 610 for DPA1; fewer than 480 for DPB1. The later analysis used no new phenotypic data to find candidate immune exposures, relying instead on TCR beta sequences and their occurrence across donors. Besides the first cohort of roughly 640 subjects, a separate validation cohort made up of about 120 different subjects was used. Among a few hundred genotyped donors of the cohort, an average of about 240,000 unique TCR beta nucleotide sequences were sequenced per donor, roughly 20% of them non-productive. In an earlier analysis of a few hundred of the donors, high-throughput TCR beta sequencing was used to judge whether each TCR beta V gene segment behaved as functional or pseudogenic. A later analysis re-analyzed previously published TCR beta repertoires from hundreds of donors and added high-resolution HLA genotyping to study TCR occurrence patterns. High-throughput TCR immunosequencing, statistical association of individual TCRs with disease status, and machine learning were combined to predict cytomegalovirus infection status. Study-wide conclusions, independent of this receptor: Across donors, most TCR sequences were observed very rarely, whereas some public TCRs were present in many individuals. Because HLA typing was unavailable for some donors at each locus, only the typed subset was used in association tests. In a later analysis, about 16,000 TCR beta sequences were associated with specific HLA alleles at a false discovery rate of 0.05. A further reported finding was that TCR beta sequences accurately predicted the HLA-A and HLA-B alleles for most subjects in the first cohort. Broadly in line with IMGT annotations, most TCR beta V segments showed up in productive rearrangements about 87% or about 30% of the time in an earlier analysis of several hundred of the donors. The presence/absence analyses assumed that sequencing depth was roughly uniform across donors, and that assumption may not be true. In vitro tests confirmed that a few of the cytomegalovirus-associated TCR beta chains recognize cytomegalovirus antigens. The classifier was reported to diagnose cytomegalovirus status with high specificity and sensitivity in both the original and validation cohorts. Only TCR beta chains were sequenced in this cohort, and the absence of alpha or paired-chain data limited detectable features. A later analysis found that most CMV-associated TCR beta chains appeared HLA-restricted, with HLA associations seemingly driven largely by CMV exposure. Linkage disequilibrium might explain the correlated functional status among segregating V segments, but an unknown experimental factor could not be excluded. In a later genetic analysis, fewer N-insertions in productive TCRs were reported among donors in an Asian-associated ancestry cluster than the roughly 670-donor mean. A cluster of highly shared sequence variants was judged likely to be a technical artifact of the sequencing pipeline. In a later analysis, HLA-associated TCR beta chains were found to be more clonally expanded and to have lower generation probabilities than equally common non-associated chains. It was suggested by the authors that the approach could potentially be generalized to other disease states and immunological phenotypes. Assigning TCR associations to individual alleles was difficult when HLA alleles, especially DR and DQ, strongly co-occurred. Immune exposure information for the cohort was limited to CMV serostatus. Because counts were too low, roughly 17 rarely observed V segments, including chromosome 9 orphons, were left out of the earlier analysis of about 500 of the donors. In a later genetic analysis, a missense DCLRE1C variant was associated with V-gene and J-gene trimming of TCR beta chains, and the association was replicated in an independent cohort. A later analysis reported that several top co-occurrence clusters appeared linked to parvovirus B19, influenza, CMV and Epstein-Barr virus. The 87-base-pair reads could not distinguish some IMGT-functional V segments, including TRBV6-2 and TRBV6-3, so those segments were excluded. In a later analysis, TCR association rates were found to vary across HLA loci, with the most associated TCRs seen for DRB1 alleles and the fewest for HLA-C alleles. The study listed 170 or so TCR beta chains as associated with cytomegalovirus.

In total, 666 healthy bone marrow donors made up the cohort. Cohort members were all nominally healthy when sampled, although unrecorded immune exposures were likely present. The donor tested CMV seronegative, placing the donor among the 300 to 400 seronegative members of the cohort. Every donor gave a peripheral blood sample, and the peripheral blood mononuclear cells from that sample were used for TCR beta sequencing. Genomic DNA was extracted from the blood cell samples with the Qiagen DNeasy Blood Extraction Kit. Receptors were amplified or captured by the immunoSEQ multiplex PCR assay. A mixture of 60 forward primers for TCR Vbeta segments and 13 reverse primers for TCR Jbeta segments was used in the multiplex PCR. Amplification of the CDR3 region of rearranged TCR beta genes was performed with a multiplex PCR assay on genomic DNA. On the Illumina HiSeq System, the amplified TCR beta libraries were sequenced as 87-base-pair reads. The paper's processing steps were these. In a later analysis, tens of millions of unique TCR beta chains were counted across the roughly 670 repertoires, and around 10 million of these chains were shared by at least two donors. To remove PCR and sequencing errors, raw reads were error-corrected and collapsed into unique sequences using a nearest-neighbor algorithm that merged closely related sequences. V, D and J gene segments were assigned by aligning CDR3 sequences to IMGT reference sequences. For a sequence to be retained, a match of at least six nucleotides was required to both a V gene segment and a J gene segment. A rearrangement counted as productive if the CDR3 had no stop codons and remained in frame with V and J, and every other rearrangement counted as non-productive. Following IMGT convention, CDR3 was defined as the stretch from the second conserved V-encoded cysteine up to the conserved J-encoded phenylalanine. The earlier analysis of about 560 of the donors excluded any sequence lacking an unambiguous match to a single V gene segment. In an earlier analysis of 587 of the donors, V segments were called functional above 56.7% productive rearrangements and were called segregating when the between-donor standard deviation exceeded 5%. A statistical classification framework was built to diagnose cytomegalovirus status from the catalog of TCR beta chain sequences. In a later analysis, TCR nucleotide sequences were compared against IMGT/GENE-DB human TR gene sequences so that V and J genes could be assigned. A later analysis assigned CDR3 sequences and most-parsimonious VDJ recombination scenarios with the TCRdist pipeline. In a later analysis, each TCR beta chain was defined by its CDR3 amino acid sequence together with its V-gene family, and reads without a unique V-gene family were excluded. To address suspected cross-contamination and a sequencing artifact, a later analysis removed a few hundred highly shared, low-generation-probability nucleotide sequences. For each public chain, a later analysis derived a clonal expansion index from normalized ranks of inferred template counts within each repertoire. A later analysis computed generation probabilities with a VDJ recombination model fitted to out-of-frame rearrangements, and checked the results against IGoR. A later analysis scored TCR-TCR, TCR-HLA and TCR-CMV co-occurrence with hypergeometric tests, applying a repertoire-size bias correction to TCR pairs. To estimate false discovery rates, a later analysis permuted the HLA or CMV assignments 20 times. In a later analysis, co-occurring TCRs were grouped using DBSCAN, and TCRdist sequence similarity was added for clustering within HLA-allele-positive subsets. Repertoires with fewer than 30,000 or more than 120,000 public chains were left out of co-occurrence clustering, as were five repertoires with anomalous nucleotide sharing. TCRdb holds this immuneACCESS table with in-frame rearrangements only. Some clones are missing; in checked studies, unresolved V genes explain under half, and the rest has no known cause. V and J calls and clone size come straight from that table; D and trimming were deduced from the DNA. The sample table holds over 150,000 clones, of which roughly four fifths were seen once. The ten largest clones take up approximately 1.3% of the sample.

Comment on this clone: The antigen it recognizes is unknown. No base qualities exist here, and no much larger clone lies one base off it.

From its cysteine to its phenylalanine, the CDR3 spans 17 amino acids. The entry retains the CDR3 DNA only, 51 bases that are in frame from base 1. V is pared back by 2 bases and J by 1 base, with 17 bases lying between the germline termini. Based on the germline V gene, the CDR1 and CDR2 sequences are MGHRA and YSYEKL. This chain is built from TRBV4-1 and TRBJ1-1, with no confidently assigned D gene. The sequencing input was PBMCs. The clonotype was recovered from a man between 18 and 35 years old in good health and CMV-seronegative. The CDR3 reads as follows: CASSQIPHYEANTEAFF. The sequenced DNA is TGCGCCAGCAGCCAAATCCCCCATTATGAGGCGAACACTGAAGCTTTCTTT.